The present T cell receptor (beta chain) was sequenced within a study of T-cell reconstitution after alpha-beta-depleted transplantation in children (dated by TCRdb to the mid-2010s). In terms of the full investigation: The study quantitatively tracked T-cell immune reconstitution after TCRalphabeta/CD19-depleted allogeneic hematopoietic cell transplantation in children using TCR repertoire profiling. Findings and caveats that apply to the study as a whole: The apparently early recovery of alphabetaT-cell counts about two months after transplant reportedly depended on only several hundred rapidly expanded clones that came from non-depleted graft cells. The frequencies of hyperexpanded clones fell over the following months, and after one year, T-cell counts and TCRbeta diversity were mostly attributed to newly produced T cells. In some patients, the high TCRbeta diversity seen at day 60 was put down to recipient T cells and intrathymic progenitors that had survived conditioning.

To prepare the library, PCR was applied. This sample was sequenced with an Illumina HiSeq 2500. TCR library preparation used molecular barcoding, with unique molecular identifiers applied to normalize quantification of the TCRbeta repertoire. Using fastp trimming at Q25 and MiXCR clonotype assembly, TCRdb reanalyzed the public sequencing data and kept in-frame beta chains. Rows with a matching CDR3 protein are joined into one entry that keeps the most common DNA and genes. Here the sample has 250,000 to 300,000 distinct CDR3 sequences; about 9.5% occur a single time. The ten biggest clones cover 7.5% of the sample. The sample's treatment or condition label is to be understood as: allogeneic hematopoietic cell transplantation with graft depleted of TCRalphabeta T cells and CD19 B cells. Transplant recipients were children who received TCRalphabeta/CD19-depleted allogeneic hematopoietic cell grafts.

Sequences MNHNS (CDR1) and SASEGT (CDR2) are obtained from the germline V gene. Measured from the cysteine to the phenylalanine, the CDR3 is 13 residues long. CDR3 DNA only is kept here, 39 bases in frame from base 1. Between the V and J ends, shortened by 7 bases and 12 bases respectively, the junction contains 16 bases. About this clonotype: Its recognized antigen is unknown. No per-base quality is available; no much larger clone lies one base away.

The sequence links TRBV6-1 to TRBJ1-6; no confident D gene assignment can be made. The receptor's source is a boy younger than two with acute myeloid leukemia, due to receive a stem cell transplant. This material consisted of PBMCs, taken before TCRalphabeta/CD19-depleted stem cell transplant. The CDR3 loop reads CASIWSVGLPLHF. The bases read TGTGCCAGCATATGGTCAGTGGGGTTACCCCTCCACTTT.